One sample yielded the 2 T cell receptor beta chains listed below, sequenced in a study of vaccination and CD4 T cells after COVID-19. Cultured CD4+ T cell DNA underwent sequencing with the Oncomine TCR Beta short-read assay. Each CDR3 protein is one row after TCRdb ran MiXCR on the PCR reads. The profile shows roughly 4,000 distinct CDR3 sequences, 38% of them singletons. Antigens of these TCRs are unknown. Treatment here: approximately nine-day PBMC culture with coronavirus spike peptide pools or control peptides (ViraFEST assay). Sequenced: CD4+ T cells from blood, cultured in vitro. All receptors come from a human donor who had recovered from COVID-19.

V usage is TRBV21-1 and J usage is TRBJ2-2; whether TRBD1, the table's D call, matches the DNA was not checked. TRBV21-1 has pseudogene status. The CDR3 has 14 residues. This CDR3 reads CASSKEQGAGELFF. CDR3 nucleotides: TGTGCCAGCAGCAAAGAACAGGGGGCCGGGGAGCTGTTTTTT.

As to this clonotype: The CDR3 ends on some other residue instead of the conserved phenylalanine or tryptophan, so this is likely a read error. CDR3 amino acids: CASSRLVGTGELFL. The CDR3 DNA reads as TGTGCCAGCTCGAGACTAGTCGGGACCGGGGAGCTGTTTCTT. The chain is built from TRBV18 and TRBJ2-2; a possible D gene is TRBD2 (6 bases). The CDR3 totals 14 residues. Trimming cost V 6 bases and J 5 bases, with 13 bases left between them. Germline lookup yields CDR1 KGHSH and CDR2 LQKENI.